This T cell receptor beta chain was sequenced in a study of response to subunit inactivated influenza vaccine. Study conclusions and caveats: The authors put forward the suggestion that each seasonal influenza vaccination may bring in only a limited number of new T cells.

TCRdb independently ran MiXCR on the RT-PCR reads; one entry per CDR3 protein. The data contain hundreds of thousands of distinct CDR3 sequences, about 10% of them singletons. This clonotype was seen at least ten times. Antigen specificity is unknown. This CDR3 contains 14 residues. V was pared by 5 bases and J by 7 bases, with 18 bases between. The chain has TRBV12-3 or TRBV12-4 and TRBJ2-7, with unresolved D. This receptor was taken from a man in his fifties who received an inactivated influenza vaccine. The sequencing used PBMCs from blood, collected roughly 45 days after vaccination. CDR3 sequence: CASSPIERIEEQYF. Here the CDR3 DNA reads TGTGCCAGCAGTCCTATCGAGAGGATTGAGGAGCAGTACTTC.